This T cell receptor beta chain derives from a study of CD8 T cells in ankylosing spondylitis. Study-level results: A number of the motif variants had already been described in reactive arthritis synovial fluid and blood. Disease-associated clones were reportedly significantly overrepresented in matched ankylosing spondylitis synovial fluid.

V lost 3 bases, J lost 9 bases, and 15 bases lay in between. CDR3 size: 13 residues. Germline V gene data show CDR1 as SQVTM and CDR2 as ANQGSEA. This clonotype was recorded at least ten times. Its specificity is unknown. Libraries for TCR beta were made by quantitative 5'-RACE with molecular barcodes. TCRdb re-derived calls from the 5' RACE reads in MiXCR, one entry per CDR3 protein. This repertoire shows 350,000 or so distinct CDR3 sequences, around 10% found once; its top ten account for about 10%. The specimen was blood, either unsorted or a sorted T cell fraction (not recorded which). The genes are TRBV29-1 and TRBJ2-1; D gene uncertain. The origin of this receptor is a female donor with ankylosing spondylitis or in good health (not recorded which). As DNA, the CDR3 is TGCAGCGTTGATAACGGTGTGTCATCTGAGCAGTTCTTC. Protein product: CSVDNGVSSEQFF.